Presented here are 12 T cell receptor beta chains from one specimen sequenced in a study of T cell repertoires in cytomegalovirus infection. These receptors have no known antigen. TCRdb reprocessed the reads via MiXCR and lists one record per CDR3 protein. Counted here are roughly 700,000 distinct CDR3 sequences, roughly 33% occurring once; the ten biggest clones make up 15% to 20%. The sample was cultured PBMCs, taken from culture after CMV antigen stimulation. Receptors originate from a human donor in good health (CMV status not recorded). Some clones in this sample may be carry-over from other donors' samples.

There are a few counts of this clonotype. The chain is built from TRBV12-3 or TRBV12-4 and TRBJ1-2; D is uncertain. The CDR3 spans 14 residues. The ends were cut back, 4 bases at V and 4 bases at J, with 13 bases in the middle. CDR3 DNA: TGTGCCAGCAGTTCCCCCGACCGCACCTATGGCTACACCTTC. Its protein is CASSSPDRTYGYTF.

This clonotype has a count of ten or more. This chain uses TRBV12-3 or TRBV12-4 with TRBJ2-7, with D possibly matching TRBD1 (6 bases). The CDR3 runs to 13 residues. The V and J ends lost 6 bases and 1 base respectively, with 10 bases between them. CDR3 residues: CASRDSRSYEQYF. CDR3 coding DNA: TGTGCCAGCAGGGACAGCAGGTCCTACGAGCAGTACTTC.

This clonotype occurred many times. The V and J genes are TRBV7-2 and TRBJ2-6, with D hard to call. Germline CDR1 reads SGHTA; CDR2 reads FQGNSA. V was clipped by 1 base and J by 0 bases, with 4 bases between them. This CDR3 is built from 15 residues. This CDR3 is CASSLGASGANVLTF. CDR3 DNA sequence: TGTGCCAGCAGCTTAGGAGCCTCTGGGGCCAACGTCCTGACTTTC.

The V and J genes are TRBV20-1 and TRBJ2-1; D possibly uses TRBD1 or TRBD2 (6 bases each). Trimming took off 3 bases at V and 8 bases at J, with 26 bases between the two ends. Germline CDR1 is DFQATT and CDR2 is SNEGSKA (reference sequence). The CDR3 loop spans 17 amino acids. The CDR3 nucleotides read TGCAGTGCTAGCCCCGGAGGGGGAGACGCAGAGCTCCATGAGCAGTTCTTC. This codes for CSASPGGGDAELHEQFF.

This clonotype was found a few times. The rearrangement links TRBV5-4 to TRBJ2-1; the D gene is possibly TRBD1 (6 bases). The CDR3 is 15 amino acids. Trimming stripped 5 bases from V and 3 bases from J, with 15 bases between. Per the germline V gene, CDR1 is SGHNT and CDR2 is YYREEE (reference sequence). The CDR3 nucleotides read TGTGCCAGCAGTCGTTTGAACAGGGTCTACAATGAGCAGTTCTTC. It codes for CASSRLNRVYNEQFF. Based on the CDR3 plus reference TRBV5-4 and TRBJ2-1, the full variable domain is ETGVTQSPTHLIKTRGQQVTLRCSSQSGHNTVSWYQQALGQGPQFIFQYYREEENGRGNFPPRFSGLQFPNYSSELNVNALELDDSALYLCASSRLNRVYNEQFFGPGTRLTVL.

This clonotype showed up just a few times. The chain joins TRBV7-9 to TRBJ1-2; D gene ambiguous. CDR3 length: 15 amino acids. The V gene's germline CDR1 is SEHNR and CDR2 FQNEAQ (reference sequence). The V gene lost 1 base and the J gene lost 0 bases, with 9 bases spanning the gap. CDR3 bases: TGTGCCAGCAGCTTAGAGGCAGGAGCTAACTATGGCTACACCTTC. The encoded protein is CASSLEAGANYGYTF.

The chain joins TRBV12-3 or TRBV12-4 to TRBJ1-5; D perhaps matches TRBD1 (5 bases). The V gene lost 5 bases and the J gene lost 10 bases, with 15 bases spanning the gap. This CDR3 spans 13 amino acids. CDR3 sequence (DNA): TGTGCCAGCAGTCCCTCGGGGGGAAGACCCCAGCATTTT. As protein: CASSPSGGRPQHF.

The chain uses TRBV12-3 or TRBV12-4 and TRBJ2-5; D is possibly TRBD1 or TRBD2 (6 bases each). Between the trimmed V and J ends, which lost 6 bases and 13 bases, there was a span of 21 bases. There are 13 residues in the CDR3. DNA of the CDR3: TGTGCCAGCAGCGACAGAGAGGGGGGCGCCCGGTACTTC. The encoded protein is CASSDREGGARYF.

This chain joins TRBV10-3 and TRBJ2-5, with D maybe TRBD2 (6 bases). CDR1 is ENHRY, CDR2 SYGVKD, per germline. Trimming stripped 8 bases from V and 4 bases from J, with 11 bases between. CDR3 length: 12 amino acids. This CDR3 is CAISGVGETQYF. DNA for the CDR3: TGTGCCATCTCGGGAGTGGGAGAGACCCAGTACTTC.

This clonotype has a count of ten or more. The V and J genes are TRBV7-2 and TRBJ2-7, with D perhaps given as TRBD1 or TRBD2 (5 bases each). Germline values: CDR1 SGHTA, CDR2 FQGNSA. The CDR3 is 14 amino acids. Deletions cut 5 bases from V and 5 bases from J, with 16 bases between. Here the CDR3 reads CASSRDPTRNEQYF. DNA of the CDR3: TGTGCCAGCAGCCGGGACCCCACACGGAACGAGCAGTACTTC.

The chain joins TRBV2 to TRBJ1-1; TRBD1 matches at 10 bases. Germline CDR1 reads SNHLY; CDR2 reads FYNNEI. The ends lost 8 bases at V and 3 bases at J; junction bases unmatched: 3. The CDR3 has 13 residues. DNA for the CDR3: TGTGCCAGCTTGGGACAGGGGTACACTGAAGCTTTCTTT. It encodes CASLGQGYTEAFF.

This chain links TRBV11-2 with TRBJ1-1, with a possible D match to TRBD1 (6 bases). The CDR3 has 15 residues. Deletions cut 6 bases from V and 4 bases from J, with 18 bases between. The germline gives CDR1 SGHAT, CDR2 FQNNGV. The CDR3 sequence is CASRRPGGAGTEAFF. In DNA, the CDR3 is TGTGCCAGCAGGCGGCCGGGGGGCGCGGGCACTGAAGCTTTCTTT.